The clone carrying this TCR beta chain was observed a few times. Germline V gene data show CDR1 as GTSNPN and CDR2 as SVGIG (reference sequence). The CDR3 runs 16 residues. V trimming: 5 bases; J trimming: 3 bases; junction bases outside the gene matches: 9. What was sequenced were expressed TCRB transcripts, since all of the isolated RNA had been reverse transcribed. Libraries were prepared by immunoSEQ multiplex PCR; TCRdb keeps only in-frame clonotypes and omits some of them. This sample yields 430,000 or so clones, of which about an eighth are seen a single time; approximately 0.05% belongs to the top ten. This entry is derived from a study of beta chain features in type 1 diabetes.

This TCR came from a woman under 30 in good health. The chain couples TRBV30 to TRBJ2-3; 12 nucleotides align to TRBD2. The sample was naive CD4+ T cells from blood. This CDR3 reads CAWSPPSGRATDTQYF. The CDR3 bases are TGTGCCTGGTCCCCCCCTAGCGGGAGGGCAACAGATACGCAGTATTTT.